Below, 27 T cell receptor beta chains from the same sample are listed, as sequenced in a study of blood T cell repertoires in COVID-19. TCRdb's table, derived via immunoSEQ multiplex PCR, lists solely in-frame clones and lacks some. The data contain over 30,000 clones, about 83% of them seen just once; the ten biggest clones take up approximately 3.6%. Sample: peripheral blood. The receptor set was obtained from a man in his fifties or sixties with acute or convalescent COVID-19.

This clone was seen more than once but under ten times. This chain uses TRBV9 with TRBJ2-3; the match to TRBD2 covers 10 bases. Germline values: CDR1 SGDLS, CDR2 YYNGEE. This CDR3 is 15 amino acids long. Trimming at V came to 2 bases and at J to 6 bases, leaving 6 bases not matched to a gene. DNA for the CDR3: TGTGCCAGCAGCGTTAGAACTAGCGGGACGGATACGCAGTATTTT. Its protein product is CASSVRTSGTDTQYF. The full variable domain, rest sourced from reference TRBV9 and TRBJ2-3, is DSGVTQTPKHLITATGQRVTLRCSPRSGDLSVYWYQQSLDQGLQFLIQYYNGEERAKGNILERFSAQQFPDLHSELNLSSLELGDSALYFCASSVRTSGTDTQYFGPGTRLTVL.

The genes are TRBV20-1 and TRBJ1-2; D call uncertain. The V gene's germline CDR1 is DFQATT and CDR2 SNEGSKA (reference sequence). V lost 4 bases and J lost 8, with 11 bases in between. CDR3 length equals 11 residues. CDR3 amino acids: CSATRVGGYTF. The DNA of the CDR3 is TGCAGTGCTACCCGGGTTGGAGGCTACACCTTC.

J is TRBJ2-7 and V is TRBV28; D perhaps matches TRBD2 (7 bases). Germline CDR1 MDHEN, CDR2 SYDVKM. V was clipped by 5 bases and J by 6 bases, with 23 bases between them. The CDR3 is 16 residues long. CDR3 DNA: TGTGCCAGCAGTCCCGCTTTGCGGGGGCTAGGGCTCGAGCAGTACTTC. This encodes CASSPALRGLGLEQYF.

The chain links TRBV2 to TRBJ2-1; TRBD2 matches 7 bases. CDR1 SNHLY and CDR2 FYNNEI come from the germline V gene. J was trimmed by 8 bases and V by 6 bases; bases with no gene match: 13. The CDR3 totals 15 residues. CDR3 loop: CASRGPRDYEDEQFF. The CDR3 DNA reads TGTGCCAGCAGGGGCCCCCGGGACTATGAGGATGAGCAGTTCTTC.

The V call is TRBV7-2, the J call TRBJ1-5; TRBD1 aligns across 7 bases. CDR1 is SGHTA, CDR2 FQGNSA, per germline. Trimming at V came to 5 bases and at J to 4 bases, leaving 2 bases not matched to a gene. CDR3 length: 13 amino acids. The CDR3 DNA is TGTGCCAGCAGCGACAGGGTAAATCAGCCCCAGCATTTT. This codes for CASSDRVNQPQHF.

This clone occurred once. The V gene is TRBV12-5, the J gene TRBJ1-4, with 9 bases fitting TRBD1. The germline V gene has CDR1 LGHNT and CDR2 FRNRAP. The CDR3 loop spans 14 amino acids. V lost 6 bases, J lost 8 bases, and 7 bases stayed unmatched. The CDR3 coding sequence is TGTGCTAGTGGCTCTAGACAGGGGGGAGAAAAACTGTTTTTT. It translates to CASGSRQGGEKLFF.

The chain uses TRBV6-1 and TRBJ1-4; 7 nucleotides agree with TRBD1. V lost 2 bases and J lost 6; bases outside the gene matches: 9. Looked up from germline, CDR1 is MNHNS and CDR2 is SASEGT. CDR3 length: 16 amino acids. This CDR3 is CASSEFRGERHEKLFF. Here the CDR3 DNA reads TGTGCCAGCAGTGAATTCAGGGGGGAACGCCATGAAAAACTGTTTTTT.

This clone occurred a few times. The chain couples TRBV14 to TRBJ1-6, with a possible D match to TRBD1 (5 bases). Between the trimmed V and J ends, which lost 0 bases and 8 bases, there was a span of 29 bases. Germline V gene data show CDR1 as SGHDN and CDR2 as FVKESK. There are 21 residues in the CDR3. The CDR3 sequence is CASSQDDLRQGGARRDSPLHF. CDR3 bases: TGTGCCAGCAGCCAAGATGACTTGCGGCAGGGTGGGGCGAGGAGGGATTCACCCCTCCACTTT.

The rearrangement links TRBV5-6 to TRBJ2-7, with D possibly being TRBD2 (5 bases). There are 14 residues in the CDR3. Trimming cost V 4 bases and J 5 bases, with 16 bases left between them. The germline gives CDR1 SGHDT, CDR2 YYEEEE. CDR3 bases: TGTGCCAGCAGCAAGCTAGCTTTTCCCCACGAGCAGTACTTC. It yields the protein CASSKLAFPHEQYF.

The CDR3 here is CASSIGTSGWNEQFF. CDR3 nucleotides: TGCGCCAGCAGCATCGGGACTAGCGGGTGGAATGAGCAGTTCTTC. The V gene is TRBV5-1, the J gene TRBJ2-1; TRBD2 aligns across 12 bases. V lost 4 bases to trimming and J lost 7 bases; unmatched junction nucleotides: 6. The CDR3 totals 15 residues. Germline V gene lookup returns CDR1 SGHRS and CDR2 YFSETQ.

This chain connects TRBV11-2 to TRBJ2-5; 10 bases are shared with TRBD2. The germline gives CDR1 SGHAT, CDR2 FQNNGV. The CDR3 is made up of 15 amino acids. V dropped 2 bases and J dropped 5; count of bases not matched to a gene: 5. CDR3 protein: CASSLSGRAGETQYF. The CDR3 nucleotides read TGTGCCAGCAGCTTAAGCGGGAGGGCGGGGGAGACCCAGTACTTC.

The chain has TRBV6-7 and TRBJ1-2; tentatively, D is TRBD1 (5 bases). TRBV6-7 is identified as an open reading frame with a role that is uncertain. The CDR3 covers 16 residues. Trimming removed 4 bases from V and 0 bases from J, with 15 bases in between. The DNA for the CDR3 is TGTGCCAGCAGTTTACTCGGGCACAGGCCTAACTATGGCTACACCTTC. This gives the protein CASSLLGHRPNYGYTF.

The V gene is TRBV14, the J gene TRBJ2-7; 7 nucleotides line up with TRBD2. The junction had 10 bases not matched to a gene; V was cut back by 2 bases and J by 3 bases. CDR1 is SGHDN, CDR2 FVKESK, per germline. The CDR3 covers 16 residues. As DNA, the CDR3 is TGTGCCAGCAGCCAAAGCCTTAGCGGGTCGAACTACGAGCAGTACTTC. It is translated as CASSQSLSGSNYEQYF.

This chain links TRBV7-9 with TRBJ2-2; 7 bases are shared with TRBD1. The germline V gene encodes CDR1 SEHNR and CDR2 FQNEAQ (reference sequence). The CDR3 sequence is 14 residues long. V shed 7 bases and J 7 bases; nucleotides not matched to a gene: 9. CDR3 DNA sequence: TGTGCCAGCACCTGGAAAGGGGGCGGCGGGGAGCTGTTTTTT. Translated, it gives CASTWKGGGGELFF.

The V and J genes are TRBV5-1 and TRBJ2-1; 10 bases agree with TRBD2. The V gene end was trimmed by 5 bases and the J gene end by 4 bases; junction bases not matched to a gene: 6. The CDR3 sequence is 15 residues long. Germline lookup yields CDR1 SGHRS and CDR2 YFSETQ. The CDR3 bases are TGCGCCAGCAGTTTGCAAGCGGGAGGGTACAATGAGCAGTTCTTC. This translates into CASSLQAGGYNEQFF. Full variable domain (remainder filled in from reference TRBV5-1 and TRBJ2-1): KAGVTQTPRYLIKTRGQQVTLSCSPISGHRSVSWYQQTPGQGLQFLFEYFSETQRNKGNFPGRFSGRQFSNSRSEMNVSTLELGDSALYLCASSLQAGGYNEQFFGPGTRLTVL.

The chain is built from TRBV24-1 and TRBJ2-3; 12 bases align to TRBD1. The CDR3 extends over 16 amino acids. Germline CDR1 is KGHDR and CDR2 is SFDVKD. V dropped 4 bases and J dropped 4; count of bases not matched to a gene: 5. Here the CDR3 reads CATSELGQGAADTQYF. CDR3 nucleotides: TGTGCCACCAGTGAATTGGGACAGGGGGCGGCAGATACGCAGTATTTT.

CDR3 bases: TGTGCCAGCAGTAGCGGGACTCCCTACGAGCAGTACTTC. Translation gives CASSSGTPYEQYF. The V gene is TRBV27, the J gene TRBJ2-7; TRBD2 agrees at 7 bases. Germline values: CDR1 MNHEY, CDR2 SMNVEV (reference sequence). Trimming at V came to 5 bases and at J to 2 bases, leaving 3 bases not matched to a gene. This CDR3 is built from 13 residues.

The chain links TRBV9 to TRBJ2-7; 12 nucleotides align to TRBD2. CDR1 SGDLS and CDR2 YYNGEE come from the germline V gene. Unmatched junction bases numbered 2, after V lost 1 base and J lost 3 bases. The CDR3 extends over 15 amino acids. The CDR3 nucleotides are TGTGCCAGCAGCGTAACTAGCGGGGGGTACTACGAGCAGTACTTC. Translated, it gives CASSVTSGGYYEQYF.

The gene calls are TRBV28 and TRBJ1-1, with 9 positions matching TRBD1. The J segment lost 7 bases and the V segment lost 5 bases, leaving 8 bases of the junction unmatched. This CDR3 spans 14 amino acids. Germline values: CDR1 MDHEN, CDR2 SYDVKM. The CDR3 coding sequence is TGTGCCAGCAGTCTGTCCGGGACAGGGATTGAAGCTTTCTTT. Residues: CASSLSGTGIEAFF.

This chain's CDR3 is CSVEAGVGQGAPGANVLTF. The CDR3 region has the DNA TGCAGCGTTGAAGCTGGCGTGGGACAGGGGGCGCCTGGGGCCAACGTCCTGACTTTC. The chain combines TRBV29-1 with TRBJ2-6; TRBD1 agrees at 12 bases. V lost 1 base and J lost 2; bases outside the gene matches: 9. The CDR3 totals 19 residues. The V gene's germline CDR1 is SQVTM and CDR2 ANQGSEA.

The gene calls are TRBV9 and TRBJ1-5; maybe TRBD1 (5 bases). In germline, CDR1 is SGDLS, CDR2 YYNGEE. The CDR3 spans 14 residues. Trimming left V 0 bases short and J 6 bases short, with 10 bases between. The CDR3 sequence: CASSVAREGQPQHF. Here the CDR3 DNA reads TGTGCCAGCAGCGTAGCCAGGGAGGGTCAGCCCCAGCATTTT.

V gene TRBV6-5 combines with J gene TRBJ1-2; TRBD1 agrees at 8 bases. This CDR3 has 13 residues. Germline CDR1 is MNHEY and CDR2 is SVGAGI. The junction had 4 bases not matched to a gene; V was cut back by 5 bases and J by 5 bases. Here the CDR3 reads CASSRDRGYGYTF. The CDR3 DNA sequence: TGTGCCAGCAGTAGAGACAGGGGTTATGGCTACACCTTC.

This sequence joins TRBV4-1 and TRBJ1-6; TRBD1 matches 10 bases. Germline V CDR1 and CDR2: MGHRA, YSYEKL. Losses at the gene ends were 5 bases for V and 9 bases for J; bases not matched to a gene: 4. The CDR3 is 14 amino acids. The CDR3 coding sequence is TGCGCCAGCAGCTTGACAGGGGGCGGTTCACCCCTCCACTTT. The encoded protein is CASSLTGGGSPLHF.

The table lists this clone with a count of one. The V call is TRBV3-1 (or the pseudogene TRBV3-2), the J call TRBJ1-4; D not resolved. The CDR3 covers 16 residues. Trimming cost V 3 bases and J 8 bases, with 19 bases left between them. Per the germline V gene, CDR1 is LGHDT and CDR2 is YNNKEL (reference sequence). The CDR3 protein is CASSHGSEGLGEKLFF. CDR3 coding DNA: TGTGCCAGCAGCCATGGGAGCGAGGGCCTGGGGGAAAAACTGTTTTTT.

This chain connects TRBV18 to TRBJ2-2, with D possibly matching TRBD2 (5 bases). The length of the CDR3 is 15 residues. V lost 3 bases and J 3 bases, leaving 11 bases between the germline ends. From germline, CDR1 is KGHSH and CDR2 LQKENI. The CDR3 region is CASSPRGPDTGELFF. The CDR3 DNA reads as TGTGCCAGCTCACCGCGAGGGCCGGACACCGGGGAGCTGTTTTTT.

This chain joins TRBV18 and TRBJ1-2; the D is unclear. V lost 0 bases, J lost 7 bases, and 12 bases lay in between. Per the germline V gene, CDR1 is KGHSH and CDR2 is LQKENI. The CDR3 runs to 14 residues. The CDR3 sequence is CASSPPAGFGGYTF. The CDR3 DNA is TGTGCCAGCTCACCACCGGCGGGGTTTGGTGGCTACACCTTC. Using reference TRBV18 and TRBJ1-2 for the parts outside the CDR3, the full variable domain is NAGVMQNPRHLVRRRGQEARLRCSPMKGHSHVYWYRQLPEEGLKFMVYLQKENIIDESGMPKERFSAEFPKEGPSILRIQQVVRGDSAAYFCASSPPAGFGGYTFGSGTRLTVV.

The chain links TRBV7-9 to TRBJ2-3, with a tentative D call TRBD2 (5 bases). The CDR3 extends over 15 amino acids. Germline loops: CDR1 SEHNR, CDR2 FQNEAQ (reference sequence). Trimming took 3 bases from V and 4 from J, leaving 14 bases between them. CDR3 in amino acids: CASSFYGVASDTQYF. CDR3 coding DNA: TGTGCCAGCAGCTTTTACGGGGTAGCCTCAGATACGCAGTATTTT.